This T cell receptor (beta chain) was recovered during a study of STAT5B mutations in CD4+ large granular lymphocyte leukemia. The survey-level immunoSEQ assay was used. In the study's own analysis: The detection floor for productive clonotype frequency was 2.59 x 10-5. Using immunoSEQ multiplex PCR, the repertoire was profiled, and TCRdb retains in-frame clones only, with some absent. The V and J calls and clone size come from that table; D and trimming were worked out from the DNA. Of roughly 30,000 clones listed, about four fifths were seen once; the top ten hold about 2%. This clone was detected once. The CDR3 sequence is 14 residues long. Germline assignment: CDR1 SGHDT and CDR2 YYEEEE. V was trimmed by 1 base and J by 10 bases, leaving 14 bases between them.

The source is a human donor in good health. The gene calls are TRBV5-6 and TRBJ1-4; D call uncertain. Material: CD4+ T cells from blood buffy coats. CDR3 sequence (DNA): TGTGCCAGCAGCTTGCTGGCTCCGGACCGAAAACTGTTTTTT. Encoded protein: CASSLLAPDRKLFF.